The 9 T cell receptor beta chains below were found in one sample sequenced in a study of blood T cell repertoires in COVID-19. Profiled with immunoSEQ multiplex PCR; TCRdb holds only in-frame clones, not every one. The table lists about 170,000 clones, approximately 90% of them singletons, with approximately 4.6% in the top ten. Input material: peripheral blood. All receptors derive from a man aged 18 to 29 with COVID-19, enrolled during active disease.

The CDR3 nucleotides read TGCAGTGCTAGTCCCGGACTAGCGGGAGAAATAACCTACGAGCAGTACTTC. Translated: CSASPGLAGEITYEQYF. The J gene is TRBJ2-7, the V gene TRBV20-1; TRBD2 matches 13 bases. With 3 bases clipped from V and 2 bases from J, the junction kept 10 bases outside the gene matches. The CDR3 is 17 amino acids. CDR1 is DFQATT and CDR2 is SNEGSKA in the germline V gene (reference sequence).

The chain recombines TRBV28 with TRBJ2-3; TRBD1 might be the D (6 bases). Germline CDR1 and CDR2: MDHEN and SYDVKM. There are 15 residues in the CDR3. V lost 5 bases and J 0 bases, leaving 12 bases between the germline ends. The CDR3 here is CASSEDSPSTDTQYF. For the CDR3, the DNA is TGTGCCAGCAGTGAGGACAGCCCCAGCACAGATACGCAGTATTTT.

The chain recombines TRBV3-1 (or the pseudogene TRBV3-2) with TRBJ2-7; D remains ambiguous. V was shortened by 3 bases and J by 2 bases, with 8 bases between the two germline ends. This CDR3 comprises 13 residues. Looked up from germline, CDR1 is LGHDT and CDR2 is YNNKEL (reference sequence). CDR3: CASSHPLTYEQYF. The CDR3, as DNA: TGTGCCAGCAGCCACCCACTCACCTACGAGCAGTACTTC.

The J gene is TRBJ2-3, the V gene TRBV27, with 8 positions matching TRBD1. Germline CDR1 reads MNHEY; CDR2 reads SMNVEV (reference sequence). V lost 6 bases, J lost 5 bases, and 19 bases stayed unmatched. The CDR3 is 18 amino acids. This CDR3 reads CASSRQTPGTGFRDTQYF. CDR3 coding DNA: TGTGCCAGCAGCCGACAAACCCCCGGGACAGGCTTTAGAGATACGCAGTATTTT.

The chain is built from TRBV18 and TRBJ2-7; 9 nucleotides line up with TRBD2. The CDR3 extends over 15 amino acids. V shed 5 bases, J shed 7 bases, and the junction held 12 bases outside the gene matches. CDR1 KGHSH and CDR2 LQKENI come from the germline V gene. The CDR3 DNA sequence: TGTGCCAGCTCAAAGACTAGCGGTAAGGTGGTTGAGCAGTACTTC. It encodes CASSKTSGKVVEQYF.

V and J are TRBV2 and TRBJ1-5, with 10 bases matching TRBD1. Germline trimming cut 6 bases from V and 7 bases from J; bases unmatched to any gene: 12. Germline CDR1 and CDR2: SNHLY and FYNNEI. The CDR3 has 16 amino acids. The CDR3 sequence: CASSPDRGLLSQPQHF. CDR3 coding DNA: TGTGCCAGCAGCCCCGACAGGGGGCTCCTCAGCCAGCCCCAGCATTTT.

The J gene is TRBJ1-1, the V gene TRBV7-2; D uncertain. Germline values: CDR1 SGHTA, CDR2 FQGNSA. The CDR3 length is 16 residues. Trimming removed 1 base from V and 1 base from J, with 13 bases in between. The CDR3 spells CASSLEGWGGNTEAFF. As DNA, the CDR3 is TGTGCCAGCAGCTTAGAGGGTTGGGGAGGGAACACTGAAGCTTTCTTT.

The CDR3 loop reads CASSSSEYQLNEKLLF. CDR3 DNA sequence: TGTGCCAGCAGCTCAAGCGAGTACCAGCTTAATGAAAAACTGCTTTTT. The chain recombines TRBV21-1 with TRBJ1-4. TRBV21-1 is reported as a pseudogene. This CDR3 comprises 16 residues.

The rearrangement uses TRBV9 and TRBJ1-2; TRBD1 agrees at 9 bases. Germline V CDR1 and CDR2: SGDLS, YYNGEE. The CDR3 runs to 14 residues. V trimming: 0 bases; J trimming: 3 bases; junction bases outside the gene matches: 0. The DNA of the CDR3 is TGTGCCAGCAGCGTAGGGACAGGGGACTATGGCTACACCTTC. Protein product: CASSVGTGDYGYTF.